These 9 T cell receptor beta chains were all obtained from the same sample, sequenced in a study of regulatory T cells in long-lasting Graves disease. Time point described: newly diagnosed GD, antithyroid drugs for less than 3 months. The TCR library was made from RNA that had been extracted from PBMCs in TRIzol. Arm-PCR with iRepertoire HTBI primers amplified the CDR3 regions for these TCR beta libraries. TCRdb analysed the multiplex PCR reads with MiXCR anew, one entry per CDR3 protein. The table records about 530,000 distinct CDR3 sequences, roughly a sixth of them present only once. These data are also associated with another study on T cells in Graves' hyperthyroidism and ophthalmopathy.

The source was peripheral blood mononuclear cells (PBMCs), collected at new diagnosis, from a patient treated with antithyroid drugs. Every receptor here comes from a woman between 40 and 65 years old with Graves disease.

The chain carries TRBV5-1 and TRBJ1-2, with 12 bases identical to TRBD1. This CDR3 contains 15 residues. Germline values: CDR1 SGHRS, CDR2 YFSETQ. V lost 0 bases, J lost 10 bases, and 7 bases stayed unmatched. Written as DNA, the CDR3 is TGCGCCAGCAGCTTGGCCGGGACAGGGGGCGAAATCTACACCTTC. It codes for CASSLAGTGGEIYTF. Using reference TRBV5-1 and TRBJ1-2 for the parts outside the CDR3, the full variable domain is KAGVTQTPRYLIKTRGQQVTLSCSPISGHRSVSWYQQTPGQGLQFLFEYFSETQRNKGNFPGRFSGRQFSNSRSEMNVSTLELGDSALYLCASSLAGTGGEIYTFGSGTRLTVV.

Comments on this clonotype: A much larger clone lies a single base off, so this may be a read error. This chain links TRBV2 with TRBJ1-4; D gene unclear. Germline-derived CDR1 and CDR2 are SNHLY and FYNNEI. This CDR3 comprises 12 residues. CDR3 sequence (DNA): TGTGCTTCTCAGACCTTAGGAGAAAAACCGTTTTTT. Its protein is CASQTLGEKPFF. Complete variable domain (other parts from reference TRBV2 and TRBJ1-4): EPEVTQTPSHQVTQMGQEVILRCVPISNHLYFYWYRQILGQKVEFLVSFYNNEISEKSEIFDDQFSVERPDGSNFTLKIRSTKLEDSAMYFCASQTLGEKPFFGSGTQLSVL.

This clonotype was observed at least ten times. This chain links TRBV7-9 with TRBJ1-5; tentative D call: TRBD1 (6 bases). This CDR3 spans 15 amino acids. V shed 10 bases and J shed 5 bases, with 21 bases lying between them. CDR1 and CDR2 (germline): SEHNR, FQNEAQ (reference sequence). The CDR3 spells CATQKQGGEDQPQHF. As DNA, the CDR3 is TGTGCCACCCAAAAACAGGGAGGGGAAGATCAGCCCCAGCATTTT. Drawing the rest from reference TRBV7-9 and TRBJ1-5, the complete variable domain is DTGVSQNPRHKITKRGQNVTFRCDPISEHNRLYWYRQTLGQGPEFLTYFQNEAQLEKSRLLSDRFSAERPKGSFSTLEIQRTEQGDSAMYLCATQKQGGEDQPQHFGDGTRLSIL.

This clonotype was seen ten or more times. This CDR3 is CASSLAAGGNYGYTF. The CDR3 region has the DNA TGTGCCAGCAGCTTAGCGGCGGGCGGGAACTATGGCTACACCTTC. The gene calls are TRBV7-9 and TRBJ1-2; D call uncertain. Germline CDR1 reads SEHNR; CDR2 reads FQNEAQ (reference sequence). The length of the CDR3 is 15 residues. Trimming stripped 0 bases from V and 2 bases from J, with 10 bases between.

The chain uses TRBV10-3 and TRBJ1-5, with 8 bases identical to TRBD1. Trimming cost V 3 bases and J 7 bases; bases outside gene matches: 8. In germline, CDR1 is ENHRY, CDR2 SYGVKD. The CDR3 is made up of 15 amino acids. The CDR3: CAISDYQGAGQPQHF. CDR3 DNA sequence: TGTGCCATCAGTGATTATCAGGGGGCCGGGCAGCCCCAGCATTTT.

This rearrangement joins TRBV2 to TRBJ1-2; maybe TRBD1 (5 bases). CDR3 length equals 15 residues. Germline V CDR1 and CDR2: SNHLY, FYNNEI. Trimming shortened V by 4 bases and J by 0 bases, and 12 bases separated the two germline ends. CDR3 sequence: CASSALQGSNYGYTF. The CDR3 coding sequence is TGTGCCAGCAGTGCTCTTCAGGGTTCTAACTATGGCTACACCTTC.

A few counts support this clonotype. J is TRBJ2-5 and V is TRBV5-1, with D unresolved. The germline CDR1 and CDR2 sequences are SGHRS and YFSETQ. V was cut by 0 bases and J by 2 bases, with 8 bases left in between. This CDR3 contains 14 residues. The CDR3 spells CASSLAAVQETQYF. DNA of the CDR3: TGCGCCAGCAGCTTGGCGGCAGTACAAGAGACCCAGTACTTC.

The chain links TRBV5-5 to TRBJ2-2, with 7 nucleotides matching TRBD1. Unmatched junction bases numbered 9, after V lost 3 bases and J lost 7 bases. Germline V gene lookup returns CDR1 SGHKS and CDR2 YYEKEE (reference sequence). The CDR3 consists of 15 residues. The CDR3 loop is CASSYGTVRVGELFF. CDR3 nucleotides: TGTGCCAGCAGCTACGGGACAGTACGGGTCGGGGAGCTGTTTTTT.

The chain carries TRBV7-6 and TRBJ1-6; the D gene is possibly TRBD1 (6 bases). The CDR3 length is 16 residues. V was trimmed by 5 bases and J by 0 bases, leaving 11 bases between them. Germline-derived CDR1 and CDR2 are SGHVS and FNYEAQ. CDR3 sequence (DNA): TGTGCCAGCAGCCCAACAGGGAACTCCTATAATTCACCCCTCCACTTT. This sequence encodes CASSPTGNSYNSPLHF.